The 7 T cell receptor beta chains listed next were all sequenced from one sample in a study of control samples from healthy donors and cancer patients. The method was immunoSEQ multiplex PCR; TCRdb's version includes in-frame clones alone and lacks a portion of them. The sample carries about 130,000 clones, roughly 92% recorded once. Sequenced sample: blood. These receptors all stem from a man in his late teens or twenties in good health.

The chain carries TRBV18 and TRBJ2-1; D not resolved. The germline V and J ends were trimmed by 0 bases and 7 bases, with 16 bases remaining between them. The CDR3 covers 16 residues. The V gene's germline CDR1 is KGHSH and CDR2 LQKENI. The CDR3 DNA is TGTGCCAGCTCACCACCGGTTATGGCAGTACAGAATGAGCAGTTCTTC. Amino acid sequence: CASSPPVMAVQNEQFF.

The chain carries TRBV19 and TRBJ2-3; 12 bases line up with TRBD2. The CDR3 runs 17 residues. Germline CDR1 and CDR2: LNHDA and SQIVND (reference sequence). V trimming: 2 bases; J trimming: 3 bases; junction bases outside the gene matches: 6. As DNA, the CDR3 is TGTGCCAGTAGTATACGGTCAACTAGCGGGGGGACAGATACGCAGTATTTT. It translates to CASSIRSTSGGTDTQYF.

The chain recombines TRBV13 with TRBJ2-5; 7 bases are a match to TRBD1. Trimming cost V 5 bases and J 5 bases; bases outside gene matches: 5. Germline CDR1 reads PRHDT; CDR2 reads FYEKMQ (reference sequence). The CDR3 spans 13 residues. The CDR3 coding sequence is TGTGCCAGCAGCACGACAGGGTCGGAGACCCAGTACTTC. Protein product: CASSTTGSETQYF.

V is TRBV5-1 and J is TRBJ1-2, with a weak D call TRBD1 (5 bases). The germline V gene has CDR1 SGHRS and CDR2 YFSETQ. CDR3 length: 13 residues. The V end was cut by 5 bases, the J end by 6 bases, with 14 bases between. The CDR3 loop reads CASRWGSRDGYTF. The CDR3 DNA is TGCGCCAGCAGGTGGGGCAGTAGGGATGGCTACACCTTC.

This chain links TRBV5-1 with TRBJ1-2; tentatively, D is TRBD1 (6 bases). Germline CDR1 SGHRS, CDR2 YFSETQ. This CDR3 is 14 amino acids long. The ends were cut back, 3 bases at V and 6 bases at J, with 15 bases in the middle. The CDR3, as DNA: TGCGCCAGCAGCTCAGGGGAACAGGCAGATGGCTACACCTTC. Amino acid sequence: CASSSGEQADGYTF.

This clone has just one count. This chain's CDR3 is CASSLNPSVTQYF. CDR3 in DNA: TGTGCCAGCAGCTTAAATCCGTCGGTGACCCAGTACTTC. The chain carries TRBV11-3 and TRBJ2-5; no clear D. The germline V gene has CDR1 SGHNT and CDR2 YENEEA. This CDR3 is built from 13 residues. V dropped 2 bases and J dropped 7 bases, with 11 bases sitting between them.

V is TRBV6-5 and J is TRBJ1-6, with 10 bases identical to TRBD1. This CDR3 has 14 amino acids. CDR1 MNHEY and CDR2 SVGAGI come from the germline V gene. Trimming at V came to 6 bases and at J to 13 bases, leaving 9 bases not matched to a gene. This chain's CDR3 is CASSLDRGRSPLHF. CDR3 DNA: TGTGCCAGCAGCTTAGACAGGGGGCGTTCGCCCCTCCACTTT.